This T cell receptor beta chain was sequenced for a study of blood T cell repertoires in COVID-19. Background on the study: The United States, Italy and Spain provided the acute and convalescent COVID-19 samples. PBMCs, B-cell-depleted T cells, or T cells were the source of the cDNA or gDNA that made up the material.

Per germline, CDR1 MNHNS and CDR2 SASEGT. The CDR3 has 15 residues. V lost 3 bases, J lost 1 base, and 2 bases stayed unmatched. Assay used: immunoSEQ multiplex PCR; TCRdb lists only in-frame clones, some missing. The data hold some 190,000 clones, with around 86% observed a single time. Participant ages covered about 18 to 100 years across 24 US areas. Participants reported their clinical history, and cohort assignment relied on those reports. This receptor was identified in a man aged 35-49 years with acute COVID-19. What was sequenced was PBMCs or T cells enriched from blood (not recorded which). V usage is TRBV6-1 and J usage is TRBJ2-3, with 9 bases that match TRBD2. The CDR3 bases are TGTGCCAGCAGTGATTGGACTAGCGGCACAGATACGCAGTATTTT. Its protein is CASSDWTSGTDTQYF.